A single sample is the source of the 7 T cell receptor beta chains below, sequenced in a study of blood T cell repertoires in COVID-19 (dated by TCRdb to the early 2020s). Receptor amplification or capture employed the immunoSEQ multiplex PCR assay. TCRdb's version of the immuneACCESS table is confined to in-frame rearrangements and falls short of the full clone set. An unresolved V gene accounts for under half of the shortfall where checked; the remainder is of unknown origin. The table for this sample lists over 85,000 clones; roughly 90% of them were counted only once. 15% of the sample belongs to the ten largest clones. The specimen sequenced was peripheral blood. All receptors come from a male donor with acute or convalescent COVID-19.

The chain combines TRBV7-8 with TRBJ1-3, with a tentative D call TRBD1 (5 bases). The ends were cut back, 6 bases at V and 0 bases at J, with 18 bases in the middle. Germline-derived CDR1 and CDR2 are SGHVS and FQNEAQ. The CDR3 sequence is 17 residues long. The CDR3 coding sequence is TGTGCCAGCAGGGCCTTAGGGGAACTCGTCTCTGGAAACACCATATATTTT. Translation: CASRALGELVSGNTIYF. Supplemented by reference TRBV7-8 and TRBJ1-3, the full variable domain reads GAGVSQSPRYKVAKRGQDVALRCDPISGHVSLFWYQQALGQGPEFLTYFQNEAQLDKSGLPSDRFFAERPEGSVSTLKIQRTQQEDSAVYLCASRALGELVSGNTIYFGEGSWLTVV.

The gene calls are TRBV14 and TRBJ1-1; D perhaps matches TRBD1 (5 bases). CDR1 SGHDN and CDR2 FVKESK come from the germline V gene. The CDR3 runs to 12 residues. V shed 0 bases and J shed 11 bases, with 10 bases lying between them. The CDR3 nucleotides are TGTGCCAGCAGCCAAGATAAGGGGATCGCTTTCTTT. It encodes CASSQDKGIAFF.

CDR3 in amino acids: CASSSFGTATPANYGYTF. CDR3 nucleotide sequence: TGCGCCAGCAGCTCCTTCGGGACAGCTACTCCAGCTAACTATGGCTACACCTTC. The rearrangement joins TRBV5-1 to TRBJ1-2, with TRBD1 identical over 7 bases. Germline-derived CDR1 and CDR2 are SGHRS and YFSETQ. The trim removed 3 bases at V and 0 bases at J, leaving 14 bases unmatched. This CDR3 contains 18 residues.

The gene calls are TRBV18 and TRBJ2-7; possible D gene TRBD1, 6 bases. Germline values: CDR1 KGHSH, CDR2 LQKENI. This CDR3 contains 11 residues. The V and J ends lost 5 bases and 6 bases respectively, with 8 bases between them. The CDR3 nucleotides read TGTGCCAGCTCATCAGGGGTCGAGCAGTACTTC. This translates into CASSSGVEQYF.

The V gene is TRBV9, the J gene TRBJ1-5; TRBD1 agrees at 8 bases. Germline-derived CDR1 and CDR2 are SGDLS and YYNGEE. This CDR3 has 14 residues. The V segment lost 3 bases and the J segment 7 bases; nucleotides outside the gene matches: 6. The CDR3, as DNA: TGTGCCAGCAGCGCTGCAGGGGGCGGACAGCCCCAGCATTTT. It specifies CASSAAGGGQPQHF.

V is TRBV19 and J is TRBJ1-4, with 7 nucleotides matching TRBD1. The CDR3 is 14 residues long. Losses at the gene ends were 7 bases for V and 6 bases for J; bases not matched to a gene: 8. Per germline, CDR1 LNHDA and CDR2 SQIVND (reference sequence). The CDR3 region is CASTPDRADEKLFF. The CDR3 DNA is TGTGCCAGTACCCCAGACAGGGCAGATGAAAAACTGTTTTTT.

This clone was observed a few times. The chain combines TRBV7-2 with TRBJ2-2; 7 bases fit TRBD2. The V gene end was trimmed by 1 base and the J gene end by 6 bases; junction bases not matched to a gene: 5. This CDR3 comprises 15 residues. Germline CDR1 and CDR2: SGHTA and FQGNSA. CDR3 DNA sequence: TGTGCCAGCAGCTTAGGGCGGGGGACCTCCGGGGAGCTGTTTTTT. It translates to CASSLGRGTSGELFF. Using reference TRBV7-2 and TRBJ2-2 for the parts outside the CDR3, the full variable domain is GAGVSQSPSNKVTEKGKDVELRCDPISGHTALYWYRQSLGQGLEFLIYFQGNSAPDKSGLPSDRFSAERTGGSVSTLTIQRTQQEDSAVYLCASSLGRGTSGELFFGEGSRLTVL.